The 29 T cell receptor beta chains listed next were all sequenced from one sample in a study of blood T cell repertoires in COVID-19. Sequencing was performed with immunoSEQ multiplex PCR; in TCRdb, only in-frame clones are kept and a portion is missing. The top ten hold 1.5% to 2% of the sample, which has 170,000 or so clones, 70% to 90% seen once. Sequencing used peripheral blood. The receptors were gathered from a man between 18 and 29 years old who had recovered from COVID-19.

The chain recombines TRBV3-1 (or the pseudogene TRBV3-2) with TRBJ1-1; the match to TRBD1 covers 8 bases. This CDR3 comprises 15 residues. Trimming at V came to 4 bases and at J to 1 base, leaving 5 bases not matched to a gene. Germline V gene sequence: CDR1 LGHDT, CDR2 YNNKEL (reference sequence). The CDR3 DNA is TGTGCCAGCAGCCGACCGGGACAGGCGAACACTGAAGCTTTCTTT. It encodes CASSRPGQANTEAFF.

The chain uses TRBV2 and TRBJ2-1; no clear D gene. Germline CDR1 is SNHLY and CDR2 is FYNNEI. CDR3 length: 13 residues. Trimming took 9 bases from V and 10 from J, leaving 19 bases between them. CDR3 bases: TGTGCCAGTACCGAAACCCCCTTGGAGGAGCAGTTCTTC. This encodes CASTETPLEEQFF.

V gene TRBV7-3 combines with J gene TRBJ2-1, with a tentative D call TRBD1 (5 bases). Trimming took 5 bases from V and 9 from J, leaving 8 bases between them. The germline V gene encodes CDR1 SGHTA and CDR2 FQGTGA. This CDR3 comprises 11 residues. The CDR3 loop is CASSVDSEQFF. CDR3 in DNA: TGTGCCAGCAGCGTCGACAGTGAGCAGTTCTTC. Full variable domain (missing parts from reference TRBV7-3 and TRBJ2-1): GAGVSQTPSNKVTEKGKYVELRCDPISGHTALYWYRQSLGQGPEFLIYFQGTGAADDSGLPNDRFFAVRPEGSVSTLKIQRTERGDSAVYLCASSVDSEQFFGPGTRLTVL.

The V call is TRBV5-1, the J call TRBJ2-1; 9 bases agree with TRBD2. V lost 0 bases to trimming and J lost 2 bases; unmatched junction nucleotides: 12. The CDR3 consists of 19 residues. Germline CDR1 and CDR2: SGHRS and YFSETQ. The DNA of the CDR3 is TGCGCCAGCAGCTTGGGGTTCATTGGGGCGGGAGGGACCTACAATGAGCAGTTCTTC. As protein: CASSLGFIGAGGTYNEQFF.

The rearrangement uses TRBV7-9 and TRBJ2-1; the match to TRBD2 covers 8 bases. There are 15 residues in the CDR3. V lost 1 base to trimming and J lost 7 bases; unmatched junction nucleotides: 6. Germline-derived CDR1 and CDR2 are SEHNR and FQNEAQ (reference sequence). Written as DNA, the CDR3 is TGTGCCAGCAGCTTAGACGGGAGGGATTCAAATGAGCAGTTCTTC. It specifies CASSLDGRDSNEQFF. Complete variable domain (other parts from reference TRBV7-9 and TRBJ2-1): DTGVSQNPRHKITKRGQNVTFRCDPISEHNRLYWYRQTLGQGPEFLTYFQNEAQLEKSRLLSDRFSAERPKGSFSTLEIQRTEQGDSAMYLCASSLDGRDSNEQFFGPGTRLTVL.

This chain links TRBV9 with TRBJ1-1, with D possibly being TRBD1 (5 bases). Trimming shortened V by 3 bases and J by 2 bases, and 14 bases separated the two germline ends. Germline assignment: CDR1 SGDLS and CDR2 YYNGEE. The CDR3 length is 15 residues. The CDR3: CASSAAGLANTEAFF. The CDR3 nucleotides are TGTGCCAGCAGCGCCGCGGGACTCGCTAACACTGAAGCTTTCTTT.

The chain couples TRBV27 to TRBJ1-1; the match to TRBD1 covers 8 bases. There are 13 residues in the CDR3. V was clipped by 5 bases and J by 5 bases; unmatched bases: 4. Germline V gene lookup returns CDR1 MNHEY and CDR2 SMNVEV (reference sequence). The CDR3, as DNA: TGTGCCAGCAGTATACAGGGGGGGACTGAAGCTTTCTTT. Its protein is CASSIQGGTEAFF.

The V and J genes are TRBV19 and TRBJ2-6; D gene uncertain. Germline values: CDR1 LNHDA, CDR2 SQIVND (reference sequence). The CDR3 runs to 13 residues. Trimming took off 6 bases at V and 0 bases at J, with 3 bases between the two ends. In DNA form, the CDR3 reads TGTGCCAGTAGCAACTCTGGGGCCAACGTCCTGACTTTC. It codes for CASSNSGANVLTF.

V usage is TRBV6-5 and J usage is TRBJ1-6; D gene unclear. V lost 7 bases and J lost 9, with 19 bases in between. Germline V CDR1 and CDR2: MNHEY, SVGAGI. CDR3 size: 15 residues. The DNA for the CDR3 is TGTGCCAGCACTCCCAGCGGGCAGAGAGGTTCACCCCTCCACTTT. Translation: CASTPSGQRGSPLHF.

This sequence joins TRBV2 and TRBJ1-1, with D unclear. The CDR3 contains 13 residues. Trimming stripped 5 bases from V and 1 base from J, with 8 bases between. In germline, CDR1 is SNHLY, CDR2 FYNNEI. CDR3 nucleotides: TGTGCCAGCAGTTATCACAGGAACACTGAAGCTTTCTTT. Protein: CASSYHRNTEAFF.

The rearrangement joins TRBV3-1 (or the pseudogene TRBV3-2) to TRBJ2-1; 9 nucleotides agree with TRBD2. CDR3 length: 18 amino acids. The germline gives CDR1 LGHDT, CDR2 YNNKEL (reference sequence). The V and J ends lost 0 bases and 0 bases, in that order; junction bases with no gene match: 6. The CDR3 loop is CASSQDLLAGNSYNEQFF. The CDR3 nucleotides are TGTGCCAGCAGCCAAGATTTGCTAGCGGGGAACTCCTACAATGAGCAGTTCTTC.

This rearrangement joins TRBV5-6 to TRBJ2-3; D not certain. The germline V gene has CDR1 SGHDT and CDR2 YYEEEE. V was pared by 2 bases and J by 4 bases, with 8 bases between. This CDR3 region has 13 residues. CDR3 DNA sequence: TGTGCCAGCAGCTTCGGGTCCGCAGATACGCAGTATTTT. It encodes CASSFGSADTQYF.

The chain has TRBV7-2 and TRBJ2-1, with 8 bases that match TRBD2. The CDR3 loop spans 17 amino acids. CDR1 is SGHTA and CDR2 is FQGNSA in the germline V gene. Losses at the gene ends were 1 base for V and 5 bases for J; bases not matched to a gene: 10. CDR3 DNA: TGTGCCAGCAGCTTAGTATTTAATAGCGGGGCTCACAATGAGCAGTTCTTC. Translating gives CASSLVFNSGAHNEQFF.

V gene TRBV7-9 combines with J gene TRBJ2-3; 9 bases line up with TRBD2. The CDR3 has 17 amino acids. V was clipped by 5 bases and J by 3 bases; unmatched bases: 12. The V gene's germline CDR1 is SEHNR and CDR2 FQNEAQ (reference sequence). The CDR3 spells CASSPHQGGGGTDTQYF. Here the CDR3 DNA reads TGTGCCAGCAGCCCCCACCAAGGCGGGGGGGGTACAGATACGCAGTATTTT.

V is TRBV12-3 or TRBV12-4 and J is TRBJ1-1; D is possibly TRBD1 (6 bases). V dropped 6 bases and J dropped 4 bases, with 12 bases sitting between them. There are 13 residues in the CDR3. DNA of the CDR3: TGTGCCAGCAGCCTACAGGGTTTCACTGAAGCTTTCTTT. Its translation is CASSLQGFTEAFF.

The chain uses TRBV29-1 and TRBJ2-5; TRBD1 might be the D (6 bases). The CDR3 has 13 amino acids. Germline CDR1 reads SQVTM; CDR2 reads ANQGSEA. V was cut by 3 bases and J by 5 bases, with 13 bases left in between. The CDR3 DNA is TGCAGCGTTGACAGGGGTTCTGGGGAGACCCAGTACTTC. Its translation: CSVDRGSGETQYF.

V and J are TRBV7-2 and TRBJ2-3, with 8 bases aligning to TRBD1. CDR3 size: 16 residues. J gave up 1 base and V 1 base, and 4 bases lay outside the gene matches. Germline V gene sequence: CDR1 SGHTA, CDR2 FQGNSA. For the CDR3, the DNA is TGTGCCAGCAGCTTAGTTCCAGGGGGCGGCACAGATACGCAGTATTTT. Its protein is CASSLVPGGGTDTQYF.

The chain is built from TRBV3-1 (or the pseudogene TRBV3-2) and TRBJ2-2; maybe TRBD2 (5 bases). CDR3 length equals 13 residues. Trimming took 3 bases from V and 7 from J, leaving 9 bases between them. CDR1 and CDR2 (germline): LGHDT, YNNKEL (reference sequence). The CDR3 region is CASSQARGGELFF. The CDR3 DNA reads TGTGCCAGCAGCCAGGCCCGGGGCGGGGAGCTGTTTTTT.

V usage is TRBV18 and J usage is TRBJ2-7, with TRBD2 matching over 11 bases. CDR3 length: 15 residues. Losses at the gene ends were 3 bases for V and 1 base for J; bases not matched to a gene: 2. Germline values: CDR1 KGHSH, CDR2 LQKENI. This CDR3 is CASSPGLAASYEQYF. CDR3 bases: TGTGCCAGCTCACCGGGACTAGCGGCTTCCTACGAGCAGTACTTC.

The chain employs TRBV6-5 and TRBJ1-5; D uncertain. The length of the CDR3 is 14 residues. With 3 bases removed from V and 6 bases from J, the gap between germline ends came to 12 bases. Germline CDR1 is MNHEY and CDR2 is SVGAGI. The CDR3 coding sequence is TGTGCCAGCAGTTATGGCGCAGGAAGTCAGCCCCAGCATTTT. Translation gives CASSYGAGSQPQHF.

The CDR3 region has the DNA TGTGCCAGCTCACCCGACCAGTCAGGTCCGAATTCACCCCTCCACTTT. Translation: CASSPDQSGPNSPLHF. The genes are TRBV18 and TRBJ1-6; D remains unclear. V gave up 3 bases and J gave up 7 bases, with 16 bases separating them. Germline assignment: CDR1 KGHSH and CDR2 LQKENI. CDR3 size: 16 residues.

The rearrangement uses TRBV4-3 and TRBJ2-7, with a tentative D call TRBD1 (8 bases). The CDR3 extends over 14 amino acids. Germline V lookup: CDR1 LGHNA, CDR2 YSLEER. The V and J ends lost 4 bases and 4 bases respectively, with 14 bases between them. CDR3 DNA sequence: TGCGCCAGCAGCCCTGGACAGGGAGGGTACGAGCAGTACTTC. It codes for CASSPGQGGYEQYF.

V is TRBV5-5 and J is TRBJ2-7; 10 bases agree with TRBD2. V lost 2 bases and J lost 7; bases outside the gene matches: 6. Germline lookup yields CDR1 SGHKS and CDR2 YYEKEE (reference sequence). The CDR3 spans 14 residues. CDR3 in amino acids: CASSFSGRVEEQYF. The CDR3 DNA follows: TGTGCCAGCAGCTTCAGCGGGAGGGTAGAAGAGCAGTACTTC.

This chain joins TRBV5-1 and TRBJ2-2, with 7 bases matching TRBD1. The germline V gene encodes CDR1 SGHRS and CDR2 YFSETQ. J lost 7 bases, V lost 2 bases, and 2 bases had no gene match. CDR3 length: 13 amino acids. CDR3 protein: CASSFGTVGELFF. The CDR3, as DNA: TGCGCCAGCAGCTTCGGGACAGTCGGGGAGCTGTTTTTT.

The chain couples TRBV5-6 to TRBJ2-7; 10 bases match TRBD1. V dropped 0 bases and J dropped 8; count of bases not matched to a gene: 11. Germline V CDR1 and CDR2: SGHDT, YYEEEE. The length of the CDR3 is 16 residues. CDR3 region: CASSLVSPGQGIQQYF. In nucleotides, the CDR3 is TGTGCCAGCAGCTTGGTCTCCCCGGGACAGGGGATACAGCAGTACTTC.

Points on this clone: The identical CDR3 is also encoded by other nucleotide sequences in the sample. The V call is TRBV7-9, the J call TRBJ1-4; D might be TRBD1 (6 bases). Trimming took off 3 bases at V and 5 bases at J, with 10 bases between the two ends. The CDR3 has 14 residues. CDR1 and CDR2 from the germline V gene are SEHNR and FQNEAQ (reference sequence). The CDR3 nucleotides are TGTGCCAGCAGCTTGGGACAAGGAAATGAAAAACTGTTTTTT. Its protein is CASSLGQGNEKLFF.

Comment on this clone: The sample holds other DNA sequences that translate to the same CDR3. The CDR3 DNA sequence: TGCGCCAGCAGCCAAGATTGGCAGGGCTCCTACGAGCAGTACTTC. As protein: CASSQDWQGSYEQYF. This chain joins TRBV4-3 and TRBJ2-7; TRBD1 is a possible D gene (5 bases). V was cut by 0 bases and J by 0 bases, with 9 bases left in between. Germline CDR1 is LGHNA and CDR2 is YSLEER. The CDR3 spans 15 residues.

In this sample, this clone turned up a few times. The chain links TRBV28 to TRBJ1-1; a weak D match, TRBD1 (5 bases). Trimming shortened V by 4 bases and J by 8 bases, and 8 bases separated the two germline ends. The CDR3 contains 11 residues. CDR1 and CDR2 (germline): MDHEN, SYDVKM. As DNA, the CDR3 is TGTGCCAGCAGTTATTCAGGGGAAGCTTTCTTT. It is translated as CASSYSGEAFF. The complete variable domain, with remaining parts taken from reference TRBV28 and TRBJ1-1, reads DVKVTQSSRYLVKRTGEKVFLECVQDMDHENMFWYRQDPGLGLRLIYFSYDVKMKEKGDIPEGYSVSREKKERFSLILESASTNQTSMYLCASSYSGEAFFGQGTRLTVV.

The rearrangement links TRBV11-3 to TRBJ2-7; a weak D match, TRBD1 (7 bases). Trimming cost V 4 bases and J 7 bases, with 14 bases left between them. This CDR3 region has 13 residues. From germline, CDR1 is SGHNT and CDR2 YENEEA. The CDR3 region is CASSWTQGGEQYF. CDR3 nucleotide sequence: TGTGCCAGCAGCTGGACCCAGGGGGGAGAGCAGTACTTC.